This TCR beta chain was captured in a study of CD8 T cells in ankylosing spondylitis (dated by TCRdb to about 2017). For the study in its entirety: T cell receptor beta repertoires were profiled in healthy donors and ankylosing spondylitis patients so that disease-linked TCR variants could be found. The whole study cohort included 85 to 120 healthy donors and around 24 ankylosing spondylitis patients. Samples of peripheral blood were taken, and for ankylosing spondylitis patients, synovial fluid was collected as well. Overall study results and their limits: Significant enrichment of the disease-linked clones was reported in matched synovial fluid samples from ankylosing spondylitis patients. A CD8+ phenotype was shown by the disease-linked clones, which were found at relatively low frequencies in peripheral blood. A TCR beta motif of several highly homologous amino acid variants appeared characteristic of blood from ankylosing spondylitis patients. Some of the motif variants had been reported before in the synovial fluid and blood of reactive arthritis patients, a finding that suggests common disease-initiation mechanisms.

The germline V gene (reference sequence) provides CDR1 LGHDT and CDR2 YNNKEL. The germline ends are 12 bases apart after V is trimmed by 4 bases and J by 5 bases. CDR3 length: 13 amino acids, cysteine to phenylalanine. Only the CDR3 DNA is retained, 39 bases long and in frame from the first base. This clonotype was detected only a few times. The antigen it binds to is not known. No base quality values were provided; no much bigger clone lies one nucleotide off. Sequencing used an Illumina HiSeq 2500. Quantitative 5'-RACE with molecular barcodes was the method used to prepare the TCR beta libraries. The authors processed their data as follows. Disease-linked TCR variants were identified with a new computational method built on a probabilistic model of VDJ rearrangement. TCRdb cleaned the public reads at Q25 with fastp, built clones with MiXCR and kept in-frame beta chains. A single entry per CDR3 protein holds the most common genes and DNA from its merged rows. TCRdb's processing, not the authors', yielded these V and J calls. Across this sample there are about 540,000 distinct CDR3 sequences, with 9.5% to 15% seen only once. The ten largest make up approximately 6.2% of the sample.

The sequence derives from a male donor with ankylosing spondylitis. Sequenced: blood, either unsorted or a sorted T cell fraction (not recorded which). The chain couples TRBV3-1 to TRBJ2-7; matching of 6 bases hints at TRBD1 as the D gene. The nucleotide sequence reads TGTGCCAGCAGCCCATGGGGGCTGAACGAGCAGTACTTC. This is translated as CASSPWGLNEQYF.